The 21 T cell receptor beta chains listed next were all sequenced from one sample in a study of shared clonotypes between healthy human individuals. This table comes from immunoSEQ multiplex PCR, and its TCRdb copy is limited to in-frame clones, with some not included. The profile shows over 2,000,000 clones, around 95% of them singletons. Naive CD8 cells, CD45RO-negative and positively selected for CCR7, excluded terminally differentiated effector memory CD45RA+ cells. Sequencing used naive CD8+ T cells from PBMCs. Receptors were obtained from a man aged 18 to 30 in good health. Some clones in this sample may be carry-over from other donors' samples.

This rearrangement joins TRBV28 to TRBJ2-1, with TRBD2 matching 9 bases. This CDR3 comprises 18 residues. CDR1 is MDHEN and CDR2 is SYDVKM in the germline V gene. After removal of 4 bases from V and 5 bases from J, the junction contained 15 bases not matched to a gene. CDR3 sequence: CASSSPAGAGGNHNEQFF. The CDR3 DNA sequence: TGTGCCAGCAGTTCCCCGGCGGGGGCGGGAGGGAACCACAATGAGCAGTTCTTC.

The rearrangement joins TRBV6-6 to TRBJ2-5; D unresolved. The CDR3 extends over 11 amino acids. Trimming shortened V by 7 bases and J by 6 bases, and 9 bases separated the two germline ends. Looked up from germline, CDR1 is MNHNY and CDR2 is SVGAGI (reference sequence). The CDR3 DNA reads as TGTGCCAGCATAGTCCAGAAGACCCAGTACTTC. Protein product: CASIVQKTQYF.

The chain uses TRBV28 and TRBJ2-1, with D possibly being TRBD1 or TRBD2 (5 bases each). The CDR3 length is 14 residues. The V gene lost 3 bases and the J gene lost 5 bases, with 11 bases spanning the gap. CDR1 and CDR2 from the germline V gene are MDHEN and SYDVKM. CDR3 nucleotide sequence: TGTGCCAGCAGTTTGGGACGGGGAGACAATGAGCAGTTCTTC. Protein product: CASSLGRGDNEQFF.

The rearrangement links TRBV4-3 to TRBJ2-7; the D gene is possibly TRBD1 (5 bases). Germline V gives CDR1 LGHNA, CDR2 YSLEER. V gave up 1 base and J gave up 11 bases, with 21 bases separating them. This CDR3 has 15 amino acids. The CDR3 DNA follows: TGCGCCAGCAGCCAAGGATCAGGTCTAGGGGTGGATAAGTACTTC. As protein: CASSQGSGLGVDKYF.

This clone was counted a single time. The chain links TRBV7-8 to TRBJ2-1; TRBD2 matches 8 bases. V dropped 1 base and J dropped 5; count of bases not matched to a gene: 10. Germline-derived CDR1 and CDR2 are SGHVS and FQNEAQ. The CDR3 is made up of 17 amino acids. The CDR3 is CASSLGYTSGRNNEQFF. The CDR3 DNA sequence: TGTGCCAGCAGCTTAGGGTATACTAGCGGACGGAACAATGAGCAGTTCTTC.

The genes are TRBV28 and TRBJ1-2; D not certain. Germline CDR1 and CDR2: MDHEN and SYDVKM. The CDR3 has 12 amino acids. The V gene lost 8 bases and the J gene lost 5 bases, with 12 bases spanning the gap. The CDR3, as DNA: TGTGCCAGCGCCGAGGCAGGTTATGGCTACACCTTC. The encoded protein is CASAEAGYGYTF.

The V gene is TRBV11-1, the J gene TRBJ2-7; D is unclear. The CDR3 consists of 13 residues. V lost 3 bases and J lost 2, with 8 bases in between. In germline, CDR1 is SGHAT, CDR2 FQDESV (reference sequence). The CDR3 protein is CASSFPEAYEQYF. CDR3 in DNA: TGTGCCAGCAGCTTCCCAGAAGCCTACGAGCAGTACTTC.

To note about this clone: The identical CDR3 is also encoded by other nucleotide sequences in the sample. The CDR3, as DNA: TGCGCCAGCAGCCAAGGTGTGCAAGAGACCCAGTACTTC. This gives the protein CASSQGVQETQYF. The gene calls are TRBV4-3 and TRBJ2-5; D ambiguous. The CDR3 loop spans 13 amino acids. Germline V gene lookup returns CDR1 LGHNA and CDR2 YSLEER. The V end lost 1 base, the J end lost 2 bases, and 5 bases lay between the germline ends.

This chain uses TRBV10-3 with TRBJ1-4; 8 bases line up with TRBD1. CDR3 length: 12 residues. CDR1 and CDR2 (germline): ENHRY, SYGVKD. V was clipped by 10 bases and J by 8 bases; unmatched bases: 6. The CDR3 sequence is CATGQAPEKLFF. The CDR3 region has the DNA TGTGCCACGGGACAGGCGCCCGAAAAACTGTTTTTT.

The chain links TRBV28 to TRBJ2-1, with TRBD1 matching over 7 bases. Germline CDR1 is MDHEN and CDR2 is SYDVKM. This CDR3 has 14 residues. V lost 9 bases, J lost 3 bases, and 8 bases stayed unmatched. The CDR3 sequence: CASSMTGNYNEQFF. The CDR3 DNA follows: TGTGCCAGTTCCATGACAGGGAACTACAATGAGCAGTTCTTC. The full variable domain, in which reference TRBV28 and TRBJ2-1 provide the parts outside the CDR3, is DVKVTQSSRYLVKRTGEKVFLECVQDMDHENMFWYRQDPGLGLRLIYFSYDVKMKEKGDIPEGYSVSREKKERFSLILESASTNQTSMYLCASSMTGNYNEQFFGPGTRLTVL.

The table lists this clone with a few counts. The rearrangement joins TRBV28 to TRBJ1-1; maybe TRBD1 (5 bases). Between the trimmed V and J ends, which lost 11 bases and 4 bases, there was a span of 14 bases. The CDR3 contains 12 residues. Germline CDR1 reads MDHEN; CDR2 reads SYDVKM. The CDR3 nucleotides are TGTGCCCCAAAACCCAGGGCCACTGAAGCTTTCTTT. It is translated as CAPKPRATEAFF.

This chain connects TRBV4-2 to TRBJ1-2; D is ambiguous. V gave up 0 bases and J gave up 3 bases, with 17 bases separating them. This CDR3 spans 17 amino acids. Germline V gene sequence: CDR1 LGHNA, CDR2 YNFKEQ. DNA for the CDR3: TGTGCCAGCAGCCAAGATCGAGGTGGCCCCTATGACTATGGCTACACCTTC. It encodes CASSQDRGGPYDYGYTF.

In its sample, this clone was seen once. The CDR3 sequence: CASKREDTGELFF. The CDR3 DNA reads as TGTGCCAGCAAGAGGGAGGACACCGGGGAGCTGTTTTTT. This sequence joins TRBV28 and TRBJ2-2; a possible D gene is TRBD2 (6 bases). This CDR3 is built from 13 residues. V was clipped by 7 bases and J by 3 bases, with 9 bases between them. Germline V gene lookup returns CDR1 MDHEN and CDR2 SYDVKM.

The chain couples TRBV30 to TRBJ2-7; 11 positions agree with TRBD2. V was pared by 5 bases and J by 0 bases, with 3 bases of the junction left unmatched. Per the germline V gene, CDR1 is GTSNPN and CDR2 is SVGIG (reference sequence). The CDR3 spans 14 residues. The CDR3 sequence is CAWGTSGGSYEQYF. The CDR3 DNA reads TGTGCCTGGGGGACTAGCGGAGGCTCCTACGAGCAGTACTTC.

This clone was seen only once. V usage is TRBV29-1 and J usage is TRBJ1-2; D is perhaps TRBD1 (5 bases). Germline V CDR1 and CDR2: SQVTM, ANQGSEA. The CDR3 consists of 15 residues. V gave up 4 bases and J gave up 2 bases, with 17 bases separating them. The CDR3 region has the DNA TGCAGCGTTGGGGGGAATGAGGGGCAAAACTATGGCTACACCTTC. This gives the protein CSVGGNEGQNYGYTF.

V usage is TRBV5-6 and J usage is TRBJ2-2, with D maybe TRBD1 (5 bases). The V gene's germline CDR1 is SGHDT and CDR2 YYEEEE. With 4 bases removed from V and 2 bases from J, the gap between germline ends came to 18 bases. This CDR3 spans 17 amino acids. CDR3 in DNA: TGTGCCAGCAGCCCTACCCCCACAGGAACTAACACCGGGGAGCTGTTTTTT. Translated, it gives CASSPTPTGTNTGELFF.

The J gene is TRBJ2-1, the V gene TRBV7-8; no definite D call. Germline CDR1 is SGHVS and CDR2 is FQNEAQ. V lost 4 bases, J lost 5 bases, and 12 bases lay in between. The CDR3 is 14 amino acids. The CDR3 nucleotides are TGTGCCAGCAGCTCGGACCTAGTTGACAATGAGCAGTTCTTC. This translates into CASSSDLVDNEQFF.

The V gene is TRBV7-9, the J gene TRBJ2-3; the D gene is possibly TRBD2 (7 bases). Trimming pared 5 bases from V and 4 bases from J, leaving 19 bases between. Germline CDR1 is SEHNR and CDR2 is FQNEAQ (reference sequence). CDR3 length: 16 residues. The CDR3 region is CASSLPTGGDADTQYF. The DNA for the CDR3 is TGTGCCAGCAGCCTTCCCACGGGGGGCGATGCAGATACGCAGTATTTT.

V usage is TRBV5-4 and J usage is TRBJ2-7, with D hard to call. Trimming pared 1 base from V and 7 bases from J, leaving 6 bases between. The germline gives CDR1 SGHNT, CDR2 YYREEE (reference sequence). The CDR3 spans 11 residues. Here the CDR3 DNA reads TGTGCCAGCAGCTTGAAAACGGAGCAGTACTTC. Translating it yields CASSLKTEQYF.

The J gene is TRBJ2-7, the V gene TRBV19; 11 bases fit TRBD1. Germline V CDR1 and CDR2: LNHDA, SQIVND (reference sequence). The CDR3 has 14 amino acids. V lost 6 bases and J lost 3; bases outside the gene matches: 4. CDR3 in DNA: TGTGCCAGTAGCCACGGGACAGGGGGCTACGAGCAGTACTTC. It encodes CASSHGTGGYEQYF.

The CDR3: CASSVGSANTEAFF. The CDR3 nucleotides read TGTGCCAGTAGTGTGGGGTCAGCGAACACTGAAGCTTTCTTT. The chain links TRBV19 to TRBJ1-1; no firm D call. Germline CDR1 LNHDA, CDR2 SQIVND (reference sequence). Trimming shortened V by 5 bases and J by 1 base, and 11 bases separated the two germline ends. The CDR3 extends over 14 amino acids.